The table lists the clone carrying this T cell receptor (beta chain) with a count of one. Sequencing used immunoSEQ multiplex PCR; TCRdb keeps in-frame clones, though not all of them. The table includes over 400,000 clones, about 90% detected once. Treatment noted: about 20 received Ad26.COV2.S at low or high dose, single or two shots; 5 received placebo; per-sample allocation not given. Sampling happened 63 days after the first vaccine or placebo injection. These data originate in a study of Ad26.COV2.S vaccination and SARS-CoV-2 variants. Germline values: CDR1 SNHLY, CDR2 FYNNEI. This CDR3 has 15 residues. J was trimmed by 4 bases and V by 6 bases; bases with no gene match: 5.

The chain carries TRBV2 and TRBJ2-1; TRBD1 aligns across 11 bases. This material consisted of peripheral blood, taken in a trial of Ad26.COV2.S vaccine versus placebo. This sequence originates from a person between 18 and 60 years old who received the Ad26.COV2.S COVID-19 vaccine or a placebo. The CDR3 region has the DNA TGTGCCAGCAGCTCCGGGACAGGGGGTTACAATGAGCAGTTCTTC. This gives the protein CASSSGTGGYNEQFF.